This TCR beta chain was retrieved from a study of blood T cell repertoires in COVID-19. Background on the study: Samples taken during acute and convalescent COVID-19 were collected in the United States, Italy and Spain. The cDNA or gDNA used as material had been derived from T cells, B-cell-depleted T cells, or PBMCs.

Profiled with immunoSEQ multiplex PCR; TCRdb holds only in-frame clones, not every one. The data contain fewer than 150,000 clones, around four fifths of them singletons. Trimming shortened V by 6 bases and J by 2 bases, and 11 bases separated the two germline ends. The CDR3 is 13 residues long. Germline CDR1 and CDR2: MDHEN and SYDVKM. This TCR derives from a man older than 75 with acute or convalescent COVID-19. Sequencing was carried out using peripheral blood. The genes are TRBV28 and TRBJ2-7, with D perhaps TRBD1 (5 bases). In DNA, the CDR3 is TGTGCCAGCAGAAAAACAGGAACCTACGAGCAGTACTTC. This sequence encodes CASRKTGTYEQYF.